Described below is a single T cell receptor beta chain sequence and its context. Clones were read by immunoSEQ multiplex PCR, and TCRdb kept only the in-frame ones, dropping some. Of 1.4 million to 1.5 million clones in the sample, approximately 96% were seen once. This sample was included in a study of shared clonotypes between healthy human individuals. Losses at the gene ends were 5 bases for V and 0 bases for J; bases not matched to a gene: 11. The CDR3 covers 17 residues. The V gene's germline CDR1 is LNHDA and CDR2 SQIVND (reference sequence). This chain links TRBV19 with TRBJ2-7; 9 bases map to TRBD1. The receptor comes from a man aged 25-45 years in good health. Sequencing was carried out using naive CD4+ T cells sorted from blood. The subset was: CD45RA+ positively selected. CDR3 sequence reads: CASSPYGQGSFSYEQYF. CDR3 in DNA: TGTGCCAGTAGTCCCTACGGACAGGGGTCCTTCTCCTACGAGCAGTACTTC.